These 18 T cell receptor beta chains came from one sample sequenced in a study of spatial heterogeneity in lung cancer. Overall study findings and caveats: The number of expanded tumor alpha and beta chains correlated with mutation number.

The sample's time point: sample taken at primary tumor resection. Their specific antigens are unknown. TCRdb recomputed calls from the 5' RACE reads with MiXCR, one row per CDR3 protein. The sample consists of some 10,000 distinct CDR3 sequences, 5.5% to 7.5% of them appearing once. Here the sequenced sample was lung tumor tissue, taken at surgery. The receptors here all came from a male donor with early-stage non-small cell lung cancer.

There are many counts of this clonotype. A library prepared for alpha chains yielded this beta chain as an off-target read; its size is of little meaning. The chain carries TRBV7-6 and TRBJ1-3; D gene unclear. The germline gives CDR1 SGHVS, CDR2 FNYEAQ. Trimming removed 2 bases from V and 0 bases from J, with 5 bases in between. The CDR3 extends over 14 amino acids. This chain's CDR3 is CASSLYSSGNTIYF. The CDR3 region has the DNA TGTGCCAGCAGCTTATACAGCTCTGGAAACACCATATATTTT. Full variable domain (remainder filled in from reference TRBV7-6 and TRBJ1-3): GAGVSQSPRYKVTKRGQDVALRCDPISGHVSLYWYRQALGQGPEFLTYFNYEAQQDKSGLPNDRFSAERPEGSISTLTIQRTEQRDSAMYRCASSLYSSGNTIYFGEGSWLTVV.

Note on this clonotype: This beta chain lies outside the target of a library built for alpha chains; its clone size means little. This sequence joins TRBV12-5 and TRBJ2-1; 9 nucleotides align to TRBD2. The J segment lost 9 bases and the V segment lost 3 bases, leaving 9 bases of the junction unmatched. CDR3 length: 15 residues. CDR1 LGHNT and CDR2 FRNRAP come from the germline V gene. The CDR3 region is CASGFDTGTSREQFF. Here the CDR3 DNA reads TGTGCTAGTGGTTTTGATACCGGGACTAGCCGTGAGCAGTTCTTC.

Ten or more counts support this clonotype. This beta chain turned up in a library designed for alpha chains; as an off-target read, its abundance says little. The chain joins TRBV6-5 to TRBJ1-1, with D uncertain. Per the germline V gene, CDR1 is MNHEY and CDR2 is SVGAGI. With 6 bases removed from V and 0 bases from J, the gap between germline ends came to 5 bases. This CDR3 contains 12 residues. The CDR3 spells CASRGMNTEAFF. DNA of the CDR3: TGTGCCAGCAGGGGGATGAACACTGAAGCTTTCTTT.

Many counts were recorded for this clonotype. Little can be read into the size of this beta chain, an off-target read in a library designed for alpha chains. The V gene is TRBV18, the J gene TRBJ1-1; possibly TRBD1 for D (5 bases). V was cut by 1 base and J by 6 bases, with 15 bases left in between. The CDR3 loop spans 15 amino acids. From germline, CDR1 is KGHSH and CDR2 LQKENI. Written as DNA, the CDR3 is TGTGCCAGCTCACCACTAAGGGGCGGAGAAGCTGAAGCTTTCTTT. Residues: CASSPLRGGEAEAFF.

Comment on this clonotype: Little can be read into the size of this beta chain, an off-target read in a library designed for alpha chains. This rearrangement joins TRBV14 to TRBJ2-7; 12 bases map to TRBD2. Trimming cost V 4 bases and J 7 bases; bases outside gene matches: 5. The CDR3 consists of 14 residues. Germline assignment: CDR1 SGHDN and CDR2 FVKESK. Written as DNA, the CDR3 is TGTGCCAGCAGCCGTCTAGCGGGAGGGGGGGAGCAGTACTTC. As protein: CASSRLAGGGEQYF.

This clonotype has a count of ten or more. Found in a library prepared for alpha chains, this beta chain is an off-target read, and its abundance has little meaning. The chain is built from TRBV19 and TRBJ1-1; the D is unclear. Trimming cost V 8 bases and J 5 bases, with 18 bases left between them. The CDR3 has 14 residues. The germline V gene has CDR1 LNHDA and CDR2 SQIVND (reference sequence). The chain's CDR3 is CASFKSHGGTEAFF. The CDR3 nucleotides are TGTGCCAGTTTCAAGTCTCATGGAGGGACTGAAGCTTTCTTT.

This clonotype was picked up many times. This beta chain is an off-target read within a library intended for alpha chains, so its frequency means little. V usage is TRBV20-1 and J usage is TRBJ2-5; 8 bases line up with TRBD2. This CDR3 is built from 14 residues. J gave up 4 bases and V 5 bases, and 9 bases lay outside the gene matches. The germline CDR1 and CDR2 sequences are DFQATT and SNEGSKA (reference sequence). The CDR3 spells CSASSLRGAETQYF. DNA for the CDR3: TGCAGTGCTTCAAGCTTGCGGGGGGCAGAGACCCAGTACTTC.

This clonotype was recorded at least ten times. This beta chain came through as a stray read in a library set up for alpha chains, and its size says little. V and J are TRBV18 and TRBJ2-7; TRBD2 matches 10 bases. Trimming cost V 3 bases and J 3 bases; bases outside gene matches: 8. The CDR3 spans 16 residues. Germline assignment: CDR1 KGHSH and CDR2 LQKENI. The chain's CDR3 is CASSPVSAGGFYEQYF. The CDR3 DNA reads TGTGCCAGCTCACCGGTGTCAGCGGGAGGGTTCTACGAGCAGTACTTC. Full variable domain (missing parts from reference TRBV18 and TRBJ2-7): NAGVMQNPRHLVRRRGQEARLRCSPMKGHSHVYWYRQLPEEGLKFMVYLQKENIIDESGMPKERFSAEFPKEGPSILRIQQVVRGDSAAYFCASSPVSAGGFYEQYFGPGTRLTVT.

This clonotype was seen ten or more times. In a library made to pick up alpha chains, this beta chain is a stray read with a size that means little. The chain carries TRBV10-2 and TRBJ2-3; no definite D call. Germline V lookup: CDR1 WSHSY, CDR2 SAAADI. The CDR3 runs to 15 residues. The V end was cut by 3 bases, the J end by 0 bases, with 10 bases between. The CDR3: CASSEGRSSTDTQYF. CDR3 DNA sequence: TGCGCCAGCAGTGAAGGACGGTCTAGCACAGATACGCAGTATTTT.

In its sample, this clonotype was seen many times. Since the library was made to target alpha chains, this beta chain is a stray read and its abundance is not meaningful. This chain links TRBV5-1 with TRBJ2-7; 7 nucleotides line up with TRBD2. CDR3 length: 13 amino acids. The V gene's germline CDR1 is SGHRS and CDR2 YFSETQ. The V gene end was trimmed by 0 bases and the J gene end by 5 bases; junction bases not matched to a gene: 2. CDR3 loop: CASSLGLADEQYF. CDR3 nucleotides: TGCGCCAGCAGCTTGGGACTAGCAGACGAGCAGTACTTC.

This clonotype is deemed medium-sized (0.01 to 0.1%). This beta chain is a stray read from a library made for alpha chains; its abundance is not meaningful. CDR3 sequence: CASSLALTGNTEAFF. The CDR3 DNA sequence: TGCGCCAGCAGCTTGGCCCTGACAGGGAACACTGAAGCTTTCTTT. The gene calls are TRBV5-1 and TRBJ1-1; tentatively, D is TRBD1 (6 bases). There are 15 residues in the CDR3. The germline V gene encodes CDR1 SGHRS and CDR2 YFSETQ. The V gene lost 0 bases and the J gene lost 1 base, with 10 bases spanning the gap.

By proportion, this clonotype is medium-sized. As an off-target read in a library built for alpha chains, this beta chain has a frequency of little significance. This chain uses TRBV4-2 with TRBJ2-7; no clear D. The CDR3 covers 13 residues. Trimming shortened V by 5 bases and J by 2 bases, and 10 bases separated the two germline ends. Germline-derived CDR1 and CDR2 are LGHNA and YNFKEQ. This CDR3 is CASSFPSPYEQYF. The CDR3 DNA reads TGTGCCAGCAGCTTCCCTTCTCCCTACGAGCAGTACTTC.

In regard to this clonotype: Because this beta chain is a stray read in a library intended to capture alpha chains, its abundance should not be given much weight. J is TRBJ1-1 and V is TRBV6-5; D is ambiguous. This CDR3 has 14 residues. Germline loops: CDR1 MNHEY, CDR2 SVGAGI. Trimming shortened V by 4 bases and J by 4 bases, and 13 bases separated the two germline ends. The CDR3: CASSSTPEGTEAFF. Here the CDR3 DNA reads TGTGCCAGCAGTTCGACCCCCGAGGGCACTGAAGCTTTCTTT.

This clonotype has at least ten counts. The library was built for alpha chains, so this beta chain is an off-target read and its size means little. The gene calls are TRBV3-1 and TRBJ2-3; 8 bases match TRBD2. CDR3 length: 16 residues. J lost 0 bases, V lost 8 bases, and 10 bases had no gene match. The germline V gene has CDR1 LGHDT and CDR2 YNNKEL (reference sequence). CDR3 loop: CASERAGALSTDTQYF. CDR3 sequence (DNA): TGTGCCAGCGAGCGAGCGGGGGCGCTTAGCACAGATACGCAGTATTTT.

The table lists this clonotype with many counts. This beta chain turned up in a library designed for alpha chains; as an off-target read, its abundance says little. The rearrangement uses TRBV28 and TRBJ2-5, with 11 bases identical to TRBD1. V shed 0 bases and J 5 bases; nucleotides not matched to a gene: 2. Germline values: CDR1 MDHEN, CDR2 SYDVKM. This CDR3 is 15 amino acids long. DNA of the CDR3: TGTGCCAGCAGTTTATGGGGACAGGGGGAGGAGACCCAGTACTTC. This sequence encodes CASSLWGQGEETQYF.

This clonotype was recorded many times. This beta chain is a stray read from a library made for alpha chains; its abundance is not meaningful. The chain joins TRBV27 to TRBJ2-1; D may be TRBD1 (6 bases). V dropped 4 bases and J dropped 4 bases, with 11 bases sitting between them. CDR3 length: 14 residues. Germline V gives CDR1 MNHEY, CDR2 SMNVEV (reference sequence). The CDR3 region has the DNA TGTGCCAGCAGTTACTACGACAGGTACAATGAGCAGTTCTTC. Translating it yields CASSYYDRYNEQFF.

In this sample, this clonotype turned up many times. The size of this beta chain means little, since it is a stray read in a library made for alpha chains. This chain connects TRBV28 to TRBJ1-3; 9 nucleotides match TRBD1. Trimming at V came to 5 bases and at J to 1 base, leaving 0 bases not matched to a gene. The CDR3 loop spans 14 amino acids. Germline V gives CDR1 MDHEN, CDR2 SYDVKM. CDR3 region: CASSGTGSGNTIYF. CDR3 nucleotides: TGTGCCAGCAGTGGGACAGGGTCTGGAAACACCATATATTTT.

At least ten counts were recorded for this clonotype. The size of this beta chain means little, since it is a stray read in a library made for alpha chains. The rearrangement links TRBV20-1 to TRBJ2-5; TRBD2 matches 7 bases. The germline V gene has CDR1 DFQATT and CDR2 SNEGSKA (reference sequence). V dropped 7 bases and J dropped 0; count of bases not matched to a gene: 5. CDR3 length: 13 amino acids. This CDR3 is CSVTGTNQETQYF. The DNA for the CDR3 is TGCAGTGTAACCGGGACTAACCAAGAGACCCAGTACTTC.